This T cell receptor (beta chain) was documented in a study of T cells after yellow fever vaccination. Each CDR3 protein is one row after TCRdb ran MiXCR on the 5' RACE reads. The repertoire holds some 390,000 distinct CDR3 sequences, with around 20% as singletons. The CDR3 contains 12 residues. Germline V gene lookup returns CDR1 SNHLY and CDR2 FYNNEI. The material sequenced was PBMCs, taken before the yellow fever booster vaccination. The chain joins TRBV2 to TRBJ2-7, with D perhaps TRBD1 or TRBD2 (5 bases each). This TCR was sampled from a man between 18 and 35 years old who received the YFV17D yellow fever vaccine. CDR3 protein: CAYLGESYEQYV. The CDR3 DNA follows: TGTGCTTACCTGGGGGAGTCCTACGAGCAGTACGTC.